The 16 T cell receptor beta chains given below trace back to one sample, sequenced in a study of OX40 agonist ivuxolimab in advanced cancers. Only in-frame clones appear in the TCRdb table, and some are missing; sequencing was by immunoSEQ multiplex PCR. The data show approximately 76,000 clones, about 89% seen once. The source was CD4+ or CD8+ T cells sorted from blood, collected in a trial of the OX40 agonist ivuxolimab. All receptors come from an adult with an advanced solid tumor such as melanoma, head and neck, liver or kidney cancer.

V and J are TRBV19 and TRBJ1-2; 7 nucleotides agree with TRBD1. The germline gives CDR1 LNHDA, CDR2 SQIVND (reference sequence). With V trimmed by 3 bases and J by 4 bases, 8 bases remained unmatched. The CDR3 is 15 amino acids. CDR3 protein: CASSMPQGGLYGYTF. The CDR3 nucleotides are TGTGCCAGTAGTATGCCCCAGGGGGGCCTCTATGGCTACACCTTC.

This chain uses TRBV27 with TRBJ2-7, with 7 bases lining up with TRBD2. With 7 bases clipped from V and 4 bases from J, the junction kept 10 bases outside the gene matches. Germline CDR1 is MNHEY and CDR2 is SMNVEV (reference sequence). The CDR3 loop spans 14 amino acids. The CDR3 DNA sequence: TGTGCCAGCACGACCCGGGGGAGGGAGTACGAGCAGTACTTC. Amino acid sequence: CASTTRGREYEQYF.

The J gene is TRBJ2-3, the V gene TRBV6-1; weak D call: TRBD1 (6 bases). Trimming took off 4 bases at V and 2 bases at J, with 16 bases between the two ends. The CDR3 runs 16 residues. Germline values: CDR1 MNHNS, CDR2 SASEGT. The CDR3 sequence: CASSAQRDTFTDTQYF. The CDR3 DNA reads TGTGCCAGCAGTGCGCAGAGGGACACCTTCACAGATACGCAGTATTTT.

The CDR3 sequence is CAISDSGGSYNEQFF. The CDR3 coding sequence is TGTGCCATCAGTGATAGCGGGGGTTCCTACAATGAGCAGTTCTTC. V is TRBV10-3 and J is TRBJ2-1; 9 bases are shared with TRBD2. CDR1 and CDR2 (germline): ENHRY, SYGVKD. The CDR3 has 15 residues. The J segment lost 1 base and the V segment lost 3 bases, leaving 1 base of the junction unmatched.

The rearrangement links TRBV5-1 to TRBJ2-1; D might be TRBD1 (6 bases). The V end lost 2 bases, the J end lost 3 bases, and 12 bases lay between the germline ends. CDR3 length equals 15 residues. The V gene's germline CDR1 is SGHRS and CDR2 YFSETQ. This CDR3 reads CASSFTDRHYNEQFF. CDR3 sequence (DNA): TGCGCCAGCAGCTTTACGGACAGACACTACAATGAGCAGTTCTTC. Together with reference TRBV5-1 and TRBJ2-1, the CDR3 gives the full variable domain: KAGVTQTPRYLIKTRGQQVTLSCSPISGHRSVSWYQQTPGQGLQFLFEYFSETQRNKGNFPGRFSGRQFSNSRSEMNVSTLELGDSALYLCASSFTDRHYNEQFFGPGTRLTVL.

The gene calls are TRBV28 and TRBJ2-7, with a possible D match to TRBD2 (6 bases). There are 17 residues in the CDR3. From germline, CDR1 is MDHEN and CDR2 SYDVKM. V dropped 6 bases and J dropped 0 bases, with 21 bases sitting between them. The CDR3 region is CASRSPTDHGGSYEQYF. The CDR3 DNA follows: TGTGCCAGCAGATCTCCCACAGATCACGGGGGCTCCTACGAGCAGTACTTC.

The chain is built from TRBV23-1 and TRBJ1-1; a weak D match, TRBD1 (5 bases). TRBV23-1 is known as an ORF, though its function is uncertain. Trimming removed 4 bases from V and 0 bases from J, with 15 bases in between. The CDR3 is 16 amino acids. The CDR3 coding sequence is TGCGCCAGCAGTCTTTCGGGGAGGGGATTGAACACTGAAGCTTTCTTT. Encoded protein: CASSLSGRGLNTEAFF.

The V call is TRBV28, the J call TRBJ1-2; weak D call: TRBD1 (5 bases). CDR1 is MDHEN and CDR2 is SYDVKM in the germline V gene. V was clipped by 5 bases and J by 8 bases, with 15 bases between them. The CDR3 has 13 amino acids. The CDR3 region has the DNA TGTGCCAGCAGTCCCCCCCTTGGGGACGGCTACACCTTC. Its translation: CASSPPLGDGYTF.

The chain employs TRBV5-1 and TRBJ2-7; 8 bases line up with TRBD2. The CDR3 extends over 15 amino acids. V shed 0 bases, J shed 7 bases, and the junction held 9 bases outside the gene matches. Per the germline V gene, CDR1 is SGHRS and CDR2 is YFSETQ. The CDR3 region has the DNA TGCGCCAGCAGCTTGGGCGGGGTAGCGGGAAAAGAGCAGTACTTC. This encodes CASSLGGVAGKEQYF.

The chain carries TRBV30 and TRBJ1-2, with 10 bases matching TRBD1. Germline V gene data show CDR1 as GTSNPN and CDR2 as SVGIG (reference sequence). V lost 3 bases to trimming and J lost 1 base; unmatched junction nucleotides: 8. This CDR3 has 16 residues. Written as DNA, the CDR3 is TGTGCCTGGAGCCCCCGACAGGGGGCCGGTAACTATGGCTACACCTTC. Translating gives CAWSPRQGAGNYGYTF.

The V and J genes are TRBV18 and TRBJ2-7, with D perhaps TRBD2 (5 bases). V was cut by 3 bases and J by 0 bases, with 15 bases left in between. Germline V gene sequence: CDR1 KGHSH, CDR2 LQKENI. CDR3 size: 16 residues. The CDR3 sequence is CASSPEDGSSSYEQYF. Written as DNA, the CDR3 is TGTGCCAGCTCACCGGAGGACGGATCAAGCTCCTACGAGCAGTACTTC.

The V call is TRBV10-3, the J call TRBJ1-2; D ambiguous. CDR3 size: 12 residues. V was shortened by 11 bases and J by 0 bases, with 10 bases between the two germline ends. In germline, CDR1 is ENHRY, CDR2 SYGVKD. CDR3 in DNA: TGTGCCGTATCCGGGACTAACTATGGCTACACCTTC. It specifies CAVSGTNYGYTF.

The chain combines TRBV5-1 with TRBJ1-2; D is unresolved. CDR1 and CDR2 (germline): SGHRS, YFSETQ. Trimming cost V 0 bases and J 7 bases, with 10 bases left between them. The CDR3 covers 13 residues. The CDR3 DNA sequence: TGCGCCAGCAGCTTGGTTACGGTCCCTGGCTACACCTTC. Amino acid sequence: CASSLVTVPGYTF.

For this clone: Germline is not matched at one junction end, which may reflect a read error. This chain connects TRBV7-7 to TRBJ2-3; weak D call: TRBD2 (5 bases). Looked up from germline, CDR1 is SSHAT and CDR2 is FNYEAQ (reference sequence). This CDR3 region has 15 residues. CDR3 sequence reads: CASSSALNGEDTQYF. The DNA of the CDR3 is TGTGCTAGCAGCTCCGCCCTCAACGGGGAAGATACGCAGTATTTT.

V gene TRBV19 combines with J gene TRBJ1-1; 7 bases match TRBD1. J gave up 3 bases and V 2 bases, and 6 bases lay outside the gene matches. Looked up from germline, CDR1 is LNHDA and CDR2 is SQIVND (reference sequence). This CDR3 is 15 amino acids long. Here the CDR3 DNA reads TGTGCCAGTAGTATATCAGGGGGGGTGTACACTGAAGCTTTCTTT. It codes for CASSISGGVYTEAFF.

The chain links TRBV27 to TRBJ2-5; 9 nucleotides match TRBD2. CDR1 and CDR2 (germline): MNHEY, SMNVEV (reference sequence). The junction had 5 bases not matched to a gene; V was cut back by 6 bases and J by 0 bases. This CDR3 contains 15 residues. Here the CDR3 reads CASSPAGGNQETQYF. In nucleotides, the CDR3 is TGTGCCAGCAGCCCAGCGGGGGGCAACCAAGAGACCCAGTACTTC.